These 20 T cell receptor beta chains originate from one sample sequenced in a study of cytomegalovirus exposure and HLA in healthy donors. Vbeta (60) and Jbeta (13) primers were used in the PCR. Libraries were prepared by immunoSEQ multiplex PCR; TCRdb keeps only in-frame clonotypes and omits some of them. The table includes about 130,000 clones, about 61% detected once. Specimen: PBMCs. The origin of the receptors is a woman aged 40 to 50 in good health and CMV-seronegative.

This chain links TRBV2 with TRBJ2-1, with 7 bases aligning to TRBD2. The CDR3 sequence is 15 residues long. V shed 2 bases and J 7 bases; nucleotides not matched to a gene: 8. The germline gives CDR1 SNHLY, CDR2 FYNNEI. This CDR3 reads CASSERWLGGNEQFF. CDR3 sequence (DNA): TGTGCCAGCAGTGAAAGATGGCTGGGGGGGAATGAGCAGTTCTTC.

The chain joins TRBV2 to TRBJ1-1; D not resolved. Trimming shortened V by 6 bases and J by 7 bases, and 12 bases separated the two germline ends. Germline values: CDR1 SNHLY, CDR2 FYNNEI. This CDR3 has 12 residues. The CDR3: CASRATDREAFF. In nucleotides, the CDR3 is TGTGCCAGCAGAGCTACAGACCGTGAAGCTTTCTTT.

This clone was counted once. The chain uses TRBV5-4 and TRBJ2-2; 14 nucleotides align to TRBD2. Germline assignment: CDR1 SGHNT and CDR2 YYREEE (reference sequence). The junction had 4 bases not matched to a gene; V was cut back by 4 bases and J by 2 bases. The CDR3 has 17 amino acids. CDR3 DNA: TGTGCCAGCAGCAAAGGACTAGCGGGGGGTAACACCGGGGAGCTGTTTTTT. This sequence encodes CASSKGLAGGNTGELFF. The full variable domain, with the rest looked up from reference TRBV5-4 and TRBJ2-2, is ETGVTQSPTHLIKTRGQQVTLRCSSQSGHNTVSWYQQALGQGPQFIFQYYREEENGRGNFPPRFSGLQFPNYSSELNVNALELDDSALYLCASSKGLAGGNTGELFFGEGSRLTVL.

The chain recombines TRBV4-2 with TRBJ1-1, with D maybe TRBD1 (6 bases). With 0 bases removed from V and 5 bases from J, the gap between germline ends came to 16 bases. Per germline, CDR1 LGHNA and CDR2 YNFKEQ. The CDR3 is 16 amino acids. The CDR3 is CASSQDPQGFGTEAFF. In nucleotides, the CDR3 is TGTGCCAGCAGCCAAGATCCGCAGGGGTTTGGGACTGAAGCTTTCTTT.

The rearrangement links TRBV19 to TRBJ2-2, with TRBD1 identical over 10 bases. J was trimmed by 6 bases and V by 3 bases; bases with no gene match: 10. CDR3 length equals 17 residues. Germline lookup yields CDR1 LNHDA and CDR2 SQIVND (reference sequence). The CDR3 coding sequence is TGTGCCAGTAGTATGCGACAGGGGGCGCGAAAAGCCGGGGAGCTGTTTTTT. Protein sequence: CASSMRQGARKAGELFF.

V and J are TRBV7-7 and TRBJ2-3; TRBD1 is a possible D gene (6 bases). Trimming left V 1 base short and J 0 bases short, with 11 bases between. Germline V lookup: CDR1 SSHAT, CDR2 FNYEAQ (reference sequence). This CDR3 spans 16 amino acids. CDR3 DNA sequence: TGTGCCAGCAGCTTAGATGGGGGCCCTAGCACAGATACGCAGTATTTT. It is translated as CASSLDGGPSTDTQYF.

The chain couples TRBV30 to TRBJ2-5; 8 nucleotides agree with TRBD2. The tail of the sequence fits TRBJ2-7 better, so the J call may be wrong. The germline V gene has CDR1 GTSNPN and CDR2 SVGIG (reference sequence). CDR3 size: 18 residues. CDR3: CAWSLPGAAGVRSYEQYF. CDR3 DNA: TGTGCCTGGAGTCTACCGGGGGCAGCGGGGGTCCGCTCCTACGAGCAGTACTTC.

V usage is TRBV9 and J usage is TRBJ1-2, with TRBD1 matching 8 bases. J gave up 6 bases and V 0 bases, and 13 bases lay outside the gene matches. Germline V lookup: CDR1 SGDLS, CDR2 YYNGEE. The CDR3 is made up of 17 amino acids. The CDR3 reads CASSVEYPGQGMDGYTF. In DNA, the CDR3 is TGTGCCAGCAGCGTAGAATATCCTGGACAGGGTATGGATGGCTACACCTTC.

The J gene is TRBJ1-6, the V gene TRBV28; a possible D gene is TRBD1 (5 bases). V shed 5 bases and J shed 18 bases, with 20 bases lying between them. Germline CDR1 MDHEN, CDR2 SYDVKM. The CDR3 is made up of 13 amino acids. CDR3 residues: CASSISPTNRGHF. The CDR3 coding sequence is TGTGCCAGCAGTATCTCCCCTACTAATAGGGGCCACTTT.

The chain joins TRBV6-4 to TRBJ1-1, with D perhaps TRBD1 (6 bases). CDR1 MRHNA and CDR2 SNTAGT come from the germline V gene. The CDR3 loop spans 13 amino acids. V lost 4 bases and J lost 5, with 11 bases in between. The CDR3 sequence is CASSASGVTEAFF. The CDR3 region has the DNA TGTGCCAGCAGTGCCTCAGGGGTAACTGAAGCTTTCTTT.

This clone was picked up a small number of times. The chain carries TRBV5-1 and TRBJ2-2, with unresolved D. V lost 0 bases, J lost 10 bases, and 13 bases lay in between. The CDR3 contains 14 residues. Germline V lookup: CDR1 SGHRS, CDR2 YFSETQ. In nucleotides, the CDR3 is TGCGCCAGCAGCTTGGGGTCCCTGGGCGAGGAGCTGTTTTTT. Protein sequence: CASSLGSLGEELFF.

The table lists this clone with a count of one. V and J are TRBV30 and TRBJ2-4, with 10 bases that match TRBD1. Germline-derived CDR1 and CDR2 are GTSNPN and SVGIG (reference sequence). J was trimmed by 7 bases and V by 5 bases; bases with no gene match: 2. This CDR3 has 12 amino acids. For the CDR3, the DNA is TGTGCCTGGGGGACAGGGGTGAACATTCAGTACTTC. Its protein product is CAWGTGVNIQYF.

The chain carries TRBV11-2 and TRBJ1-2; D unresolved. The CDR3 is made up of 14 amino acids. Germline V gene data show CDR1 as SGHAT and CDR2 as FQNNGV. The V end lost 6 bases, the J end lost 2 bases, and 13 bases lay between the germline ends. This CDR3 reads CASRPGSLNYGYTF. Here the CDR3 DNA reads TGTGCCAGCAGACCAGGTTCTCTCAACTATGGCTACACCTTC.

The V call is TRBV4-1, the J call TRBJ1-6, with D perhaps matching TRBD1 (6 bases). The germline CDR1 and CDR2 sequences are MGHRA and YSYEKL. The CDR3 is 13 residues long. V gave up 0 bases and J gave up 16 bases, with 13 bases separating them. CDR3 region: CASSQEPRGPLHF. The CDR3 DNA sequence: TGCGCCAGCAGCCAAGAGCCGCGGGGGCCTCTCCACTTT.

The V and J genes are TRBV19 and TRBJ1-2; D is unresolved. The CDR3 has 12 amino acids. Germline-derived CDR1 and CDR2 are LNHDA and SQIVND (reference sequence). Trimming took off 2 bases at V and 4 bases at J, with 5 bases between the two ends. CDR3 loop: CASSIHSYGYTF. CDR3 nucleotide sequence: TGTGCCAGTAGTATACACAGCTATGGCTACACCTTC.

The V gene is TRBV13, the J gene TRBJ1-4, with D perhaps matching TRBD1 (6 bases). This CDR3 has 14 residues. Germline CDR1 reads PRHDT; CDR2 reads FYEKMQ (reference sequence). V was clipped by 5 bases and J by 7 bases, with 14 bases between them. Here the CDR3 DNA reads TGTGCCAGCAGCGGGGAGGGACAACGTGAAAAACTGTTTTTT. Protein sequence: CASSGEGQREKLFF.

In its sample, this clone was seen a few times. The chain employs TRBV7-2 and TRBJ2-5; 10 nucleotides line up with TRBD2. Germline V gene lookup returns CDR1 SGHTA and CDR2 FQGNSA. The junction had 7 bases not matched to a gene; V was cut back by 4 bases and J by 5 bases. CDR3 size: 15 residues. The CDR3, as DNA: TGTGCCAGCAGCTGGATACCGGGACTAGCGGAGACCCAGTACTTC. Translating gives CASSWIPGLAETQYF. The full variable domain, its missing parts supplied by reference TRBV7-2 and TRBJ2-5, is GAGVSQSPSNKVTEKGKDVELRCDPISGHTALYWYRQSLGQGLEFLIYFQGNSAPDKSGLPSDRFSAERTGGSVSTLTIQRTQQEDSAVYLCASSWIPGLAETQYFGPGTRLLVL.

The DNA for the CDR3 is TGTGCCAGCAGTTACTCGGACAGGGCCTACGAGCAGTACTTC. It is translated as CASSYSDRAYEQYF. The chain recombines TRBV6-5 with TRBJ2-7, with 8 nucleotides matching TRBD1. The CDR3 sequence is 14 residues long. CDR1 and CDR2 (germline): MNHEY, SVGAGI. V trimming: 0 bases; J trimming: 2 bases; junction bases outside the gene matches: 0.

This chain's CDR3 is CASRSGTGRETQYF. The CDR3 bases are TGCGCCAGCAGGTCCGGGACAGGGAGGGAGACCCAGTACTTC. V and J are TRBV5-1 and TRBJ2-5; TRBD1 matches 9 bases. The CDR3 has 14 residues. With V trimmed by 5 bases and J by 5 bases, 7 bases remained unmatched. Germline loops: CDR1 SGHRS, CDR2 YFSETQ.

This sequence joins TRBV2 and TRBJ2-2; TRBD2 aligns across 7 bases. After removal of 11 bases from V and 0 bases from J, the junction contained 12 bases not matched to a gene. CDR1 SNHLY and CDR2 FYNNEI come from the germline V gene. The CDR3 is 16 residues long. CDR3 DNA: TGTGCCGGTTGGGGCCTAGCGGAACCGAACACCGGGGAGCTGTTTTTT. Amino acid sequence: CAGWGLAEPNTGELFF.